Below, one TCR beta chain is given with its context. Its antigen remains unknown. The record originates from a study of cytomegalovirus exposure and HLA in healthy donors. Study observations and caveats: Rarity characterized most TCR sequences, yet some public TCRs appeared in many donors.

This table comes from immunoSEQ multiplex PCR, and its TCRdb copy is limited to in-frame clones, with some not included. This sample carries 200,000 or so clones, just over 90% of them seen once, and the ten largest clones take approximately 0.99%. With 2 bases removed from V and 5 bases from J, the gap between germline ends came to 10 bases. Per germline, CDR1 SNHLY and CDR2 FYNNEI. The CDR3 covers 14 residues. The sequenced sample was PBMCs. This clonotype was sampled from a woman between 18 and 29 years old in good health and CMV-seronegative. V is TRBV2 and J is TRBJ2-1; D not resolved. The chain's CDR3 is CASSEILVDNEQFF. The CDR3 nucleotides are TGTGCCAGCAGTGAAATCCTAGTAGACAATGAGCAGTTCTTC.